The 9 T cell receptor beta chains below come from one sample, sequenced in a study of blood T cell repertoires in COVID-19. TCRdb's copy holds only in-frame clones and misses some; the assay was immunoSEQ multiplex PCR. The sample includes fewer than 100,000 clones, 91% seen only once; the top ten take 1.5% to 2%. The sample was peripheral blood. These receptors came from a woman between 45 and 65 years old in a cohort sampled during active COVID-19.

This clone was counted once. The V and J genes are TRBV15 and TRBJ2-2, with D hard to call. This CDR3 region has 15 residues. Deletions cut 8 bases from V and 6 bases from J, with 19 bases between. Germline values: CDR1 LNHNV, CDR2 YYDKDF (reference sequence). The CDR3 nucleotides read TGTGCCACCCGAGGAGAGACGCTCGGATCCGGGGAGCTGTTTTTT. Translation gives CATRGETLGSGELFF.

This sequence joins TRBV6-1 and TRBJ2-7; TRBD2 aligns across 12 bases. The CDR3 consists of 17 residues. The junction had 9 bases not matched to a gene; V was cut back by 0 bases and J by 6 bases. The germline gives CDR1 MNHNS, CDR2 SASEGT. CDR3 coding DNA: TGTGCCAGCAGTGAAGCGCTTCGACTAGCGGGAGAGGTCGAGCAGTACTTC. Encoded protein: CASSEALRLAGEVEQYF.

J is TRBJ2-2 and V is TRBV29-1, with 8 positions matching TRBD1. The germline CDR1 and CDR2 sequences are SQVTM and ANQGSEA. J gave up 2 bases and V 7 bases, and 3 bases lay outside the gene matches. The length of the CDR3 is 13 residues. CDR3 in DNA: TGCAGCGGAGGACAGGGAAACACCGGGGAGCTGTTTTTT. This codes for CSGGQGNTGELFF.

This clone was detected once. This chain connects TRBV3-1 (or the pseudogene TRBV3-2) to TRBJ1-1; no definite D call. The CDR3 totals 13 residues. The V end was cut by 4 bases, the J end by 9 bases, with 15 bases between. Germline loops: CDR1 LGHDT, CDR2 YNNKEL (reference sequence). The CDR3, as DNA: TGTGCCAGCAGCCTCGGGAGCCCTTATCAAGCTTTCTTT. Translated, it gives CASSLGSPYQAFF.

The rearrangement links TRBV10-3 to TRBJ2-7, with a tentative D call TRBD1 (6 bases). Germline CDR1 reads ENHRY; CDR2 reads SYGVKD. The CDR3 sequence is 13 residues long. V shed 4 bases and J shed 1 base, with 8 bases lying between them. CDR3 DNA sequence: TGTGCCATCAGTGGAGACAGGTCCTACGAGCAGTACTTC. Translating gives CAISGDRSYEQYF.

The chain recombines TRBV21-1 with TRBJ2-2; the table's D call, TRBD1, was not checked against the DNA. TRBV21-1 is a known pseudogene. This CDR3 is 14 amino acids long. CDR3 nucleotides: TGTGCCACCCCGCAATTAGACAGGACCGGGGAGCTGTTTTTT. Amino acid sequence: CATPQLDRTGELFF.

This clone was recorded a few times. The chain uses TRBV7-9 and TRBJ2-3; no clear D gene. Trimming removed 2 bases at V and 2 bases at J, with 8 bases between. The CDR3 is 14 residues long. Germline CDR1 reads SEHNR; CDR2 reads FQNEAQ (reference sequence). This CDR3 is CASSLRDNTDTQYF. CDR3 DNA: TGTGCCAGCAGCTTACGTGACAACACAGATACGCAGTATTTT.

CDR3 DNA: TGTGCCAGCAGCCAAGTTGGGGGGGCTACCGGGGAGCTGTTTTTT. Protein product: CASSQVGGATGELFF. V gene TRBV3-1 (or the pseudogene TRBV3-2) combines with J gene TRBJ2-2; TRBD2 might be the D (7 bases). The V end lost 1 base, the J end lost 5 bases, and 11 bases lay between the germline ends. This CDR3 spans 15 amino acids. Germline V gene sequence: CDR1 LGHDT, CDR2 YNNKEL (reference sequence).

This chain connects TRBV28 to TRBJ2-7, with D possibly TRBD1 on 5 matching bases. This CDR3 comprises 13 residues. V was pared by 5 bases and J by 2 bases, with 10 bases between. Germline lookup yields CDR1 MDHEN and CDR2 SYDVKM. The CDR3 DNA reads TGTGCCAGCAGTAGACAGCGCGCCTACGAGCAGTACTTC. It translates to CASSRQRAYEQYF.